This is a list of T cell receptor beta chains from one sample in a study of T cells in Graves' hyperthyroidism and ophthalmopathy. TCRdb re-called the multiplex PCR reads through MiXCR, storing one row per CDR3 protein. The sample has about 740,000 distinct CDR3 sequences; around 13% are singletons. The sequenced sample was blood. The receptors stem from a woman between 18 and 29 years old with Graves' hyperthyroidism. Both conserved end residues are trimmed from each CDR3.

V gene: TRBV11-1
CDR3 protein: ASSLSGTMIYNEQF

V gene: TRBV4-1
CDR3 protein: ASSQSVGVPYNEQF

V gene: TRBV20-1
CDR3 protein: SASRTGRSSYEQY

V gene: TRBV18
CDR3 protein: ASSPRREDTQY

V gene: TRBV20-1
CDR3 protein: SARKRTGGSNEQF

V gene: TRBV19
CDR3 protein: ATTARPSSYNEQF

V gene: TRBV3-1
CDR3 protein: ASSRRTGQGADTQY

V gene: TRBV28
CDR3 protein: ASGTLGTSGTTSTDTQY

V gene: TRBV6-5
CDR3 protein: ASSYRINQPQH

V gene: TRBV30
CDR3 protein: AWRRVYGIGAFQY

V gene: TRBV7-3
CDR3 protein: ASSLTGGEYNEQF

V gene: TRBV12-3/TRBV12-4
CDR3 protein: ASSPSGSGPNTIY

V gene: TRBV24-1
CDR3 protein: ATSGGGLAGDNEQF

V gene: TRBV13
CDR3 protein: ASSRRLAGQPFTYEQY

V gene: TRBV12-3/TRBV12-4
CDR3 protein: ASSLMASSYNEQF

V gene: TRBV19
CDR3 protein: ASSRGGRGQETEAF

V gene: TRBV27
CDR3 protein: ASSRFGDKGSNQPQH

V gene: TRBV30
CDR3 protein: AWIRSGRLTGELF

V gene: TRBV2
CDR3 protein: ASSSQGVGAF

V gene: TRBV2
CDR3 protein: ASSEVTSGSNEQF

V gene: TRBV28
CDR3 protein: ASSPRTSGRKETQY

V gene: TRBV11-3
CDR3 protein: ASSLVRAGDRLNTEAF

V gene: TRBV5-4
CDR3 protein: ASSLADRVNTGELF

V gene: TRBV19
CDR3 protein: ASSMFGGRAYEQY

V gene: TRBV27
CDR3 protein: ASLAGEGTEAF

V gene: TRBV18
CDR3 protein: ASSPRLSGANVLT

V gene: TRBV10-3
CDR3 protein: AISEFRGSSTDTQY

V gene: TRBV5-5
CDR3 protein: ASSFNDRGFYGYT

V gene: TRBV6-2/TRBV6-3
CDR3 protein: ASRDTESSGYT

V gene: TRBV30
CDR3 protein: AWSEGLAGGQNIQY

V gene: TRBV7-2
CDR3 protein: ASSLGPTGNEQF

V gene: TRBV20-1
CDR3 protein: SARTGSSYEQY

V gene: TRBV11-2
CDR3 protein: ASRQDRSTGNTIY

V gene: TRBV7-3
CDR3 protein: ASKRENTDTQY

V gene: TRBV20-1
CDR3 protein: SARGRAYEQY

V gene: TRBV27
CDR3 protein: ASSLEWEGPSYEQY

V gene: TRBV28
CDR3 protein: ASSSPGPAGTF